This TCR beta chain was obtained from a study of blood T cell repertoires in COVID-19. Study-wide background: Sites in the United States, Italy and Spain provided acute and convalescent COVID-19 samples. The analysed material was cDNA or gDNA that came from T cells, B-cell-depleted T cells, or PBMCs.

Trimming removed 1 base at V and 4 bases at J, with 17 bases between. Germline CDR1 and CDR2: GTSNPN and SVGIG (reference sequence). This CDR3 is 16 amino acids long. Methods used by the authors: Amplification from reference gene primers served as the basis for estimated nucleated cell counts. Profiling relied on immunoSEQ multiplex PCR, and the TCRdb table lists in-frame clones only, not all of them. That table is the source of V, J and clone size, and D and trimming were worked out from the DNA. This table has 130,000 or so clones, roughly 83% appearing once. The clonotype originates from a man aged 60 to 69 with acute or convalescent COVID-19. This chain joins TRBV30 and TRBJ2-1; maybe TRBD2 (6 bases). What was sequenced was peripheral blood. CDR3 loop: CAWSGYGGEWYNEQFF. The CDR3 nucleotides are TGTGCCTGGAGTGGCTATGGCGGGGAGTGGTACAATGAGCAGTTCTTC. Based on the CDR3 plus reference TRBV30 and TRBJ2-1, the full variable domain is SQTIHQWPATLVQPVGSPLSLECTVEGTSNPNLYWYRQAAGRGLQLLFYSVGIGQISSEVPQNLSASRPQDRQFILSSKKLLLSDSGFYLCAWSGYGGEWYNEQFFGPGTRLTVL.